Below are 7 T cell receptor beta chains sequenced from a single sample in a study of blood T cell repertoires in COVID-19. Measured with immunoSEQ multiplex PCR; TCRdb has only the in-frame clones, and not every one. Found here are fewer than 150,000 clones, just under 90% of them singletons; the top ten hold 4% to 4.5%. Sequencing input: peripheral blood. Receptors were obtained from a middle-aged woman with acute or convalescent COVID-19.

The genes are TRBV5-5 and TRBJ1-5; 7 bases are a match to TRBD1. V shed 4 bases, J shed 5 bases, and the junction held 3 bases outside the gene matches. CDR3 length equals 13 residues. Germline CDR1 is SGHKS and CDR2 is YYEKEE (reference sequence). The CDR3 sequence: CASSPDRDQPQHF. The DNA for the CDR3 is TGTGCCAGCAGCCCCGACAGGGATCAGCCCCAGCATTTT.

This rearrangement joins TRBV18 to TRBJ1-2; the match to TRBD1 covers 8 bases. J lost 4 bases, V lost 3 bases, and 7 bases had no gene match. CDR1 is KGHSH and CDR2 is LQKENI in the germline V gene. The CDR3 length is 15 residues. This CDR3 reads CASSPQGANGYGYTF. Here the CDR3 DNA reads TGTGCCAGCTCACCTCAGGGGGCGAACGGCTATGGCTACACCTTC.

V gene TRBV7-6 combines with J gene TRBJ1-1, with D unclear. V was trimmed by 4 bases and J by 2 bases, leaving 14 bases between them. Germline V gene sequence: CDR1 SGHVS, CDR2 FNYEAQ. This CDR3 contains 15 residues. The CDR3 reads CASSSPSGVNTEAFF. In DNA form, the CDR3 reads TGTGCCAGCAGCTCGCCCTCAGGTGTCAACACTGAAGCTTTCTTT. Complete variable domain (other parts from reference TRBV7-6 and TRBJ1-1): GAGVSQSPRYKVTKRGQDVALRCDPISGHVSLYWYRQALGQGPEFLTYFNYEAQQDKSGLPNDRFSAERPEGSISTLTIQRTEQRDSAMYRCASSSPSGVNTEAFFGQGTRLTVV.

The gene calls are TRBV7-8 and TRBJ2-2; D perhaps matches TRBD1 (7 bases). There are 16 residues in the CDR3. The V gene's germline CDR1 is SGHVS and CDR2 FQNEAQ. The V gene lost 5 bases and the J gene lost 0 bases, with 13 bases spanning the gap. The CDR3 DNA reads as TGTGCCAGCAGCGGGCGGGACAGTTCGAACACCGGGGAGCTGTTTTTT. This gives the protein CASSGRDSSNTGELFF.

The CDR3 coding sequence is TGTGCCAGCGGTAGGGGCGAGCAGTTCTTC. Translated, it gives CASGRGEQFF. The V gene is TRBV6-5, the J gene TRBJ2-1; D is perhaps TRBD1 (5 bases). Germline assignment: CDR1 MNHEY and CDR2 SVGAGI. The V end was cut by 8 bases, the J end by 10 bases, with 9 bases between. The CDR3 sequence is 10 residues long.

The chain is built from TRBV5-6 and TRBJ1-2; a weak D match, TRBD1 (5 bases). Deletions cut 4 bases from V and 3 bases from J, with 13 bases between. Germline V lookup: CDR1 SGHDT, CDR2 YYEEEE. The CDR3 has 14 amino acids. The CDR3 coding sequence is TGTGCCAGCAGCCTCGGGGCGGGGGACTATGGCTACACCTTC. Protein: CASSLGAGDYGYTF.

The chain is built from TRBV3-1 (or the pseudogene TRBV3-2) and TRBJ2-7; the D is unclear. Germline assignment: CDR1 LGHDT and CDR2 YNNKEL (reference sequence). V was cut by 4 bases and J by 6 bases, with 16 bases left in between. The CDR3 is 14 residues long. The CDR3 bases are TGTGCCAGCAGCCGTTCACTTCTAGACCCCGAGCAGTACTTC. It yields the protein CASSRSLLDPEQYF.